The next 10 T cell receptor beta chains were all read from a single sample in a study of glioma-infiltrating T cells. The iRepertoire nested amplicon-rescue multiplex PCR amplified TCR alpha and beta CDR3s from RNA. TCRdb reanalysed the multiplex PCR reads using MiXCR and keeps one entry per CDR3 protein. This sample has 100,000 to 150,000 distinct CDR3 sequences, with about 25% found just once. Sequencing was done on a sample of glioma tissue, nonneoplastic brain tissue, or PBMCs (not recorded which). The receptor source for this set is a human donor with low-grade glioma or glioblastoma, undergoing nonglioma brain surgery, or in good health (not recorded which).

This clonotype was recorded a few times. The chain has TRBV4-1 and TRBJ2-1; TRBD2 might be the D (6 bases). V shed 0 bases and J shed 8 bases, with 14 bases lying between them. The CDR3 runs 15 residues. Per the germline V gene, CDR1 is MGHRA and CDR2 is YSYEKL. In nucleotides, the CDR3 is TGCGCCAGCAGCCAAGATGCAACCGGGAGAGATGAGCAGTTCTTC. The encoded protein is CASSQDATGRDEQFF.

This clonotype came up a few times. CDR3 nucleotides: TGCAGTGCTAGAGATCCGTGGGGGTTGGGAACTGAAGCTTTCTTT. Translating gives CSARDPWGLGTEAFF. The rearrangement joins TRBV20-1 to TRBJ1-1; possibly TRBD1 for D (5 bases). Trimming removed 0 bases at V and 5 bases at J, with 16 bases between. The germline gives CDR1 DFQATT, CDR2 SNEGSKA (reference sequence). This CDR3 has 15 residues.

This clonotype was counted at least ten times. The rearrangement links TRBV20-1 to TRBJ2-5; 9 bases agree with TRBD2. The CDR3 has 12 amino acids. Germline V gene sequence: CDR1 DFQATT, CDR2 SNEGSKA (reference sequence). With V trimmed by 5 bases and J by 5 bases, 3 bases remained unmatched. The CDR3 DNA is TGCAGTGCTTCTAGCGGGGAGGAGACCCAGTACTTC. It codes for CSASSGEETQYF.

At least ten counts were recorded for this clonotype. The chain carries TRBV20-1 and TRBJ1-3, with 8 bases matching TRBD1. Germline V gives CDR1 DFQATT, CDR2 SNEGSKA (reference sequence). V was pared by 6 bases and J by 4 bases, with 11 bases of the junction left unmatched. This CDR3 contains 15 residues. The CDR3, as DNA: TGCAGTGCCAGGAGTCAGGGGGCGGGAGGAAACACCATATATTTT. Translating it yields CSARSQGAGGNTIYF.

A few counts support this clonotype. The chain carries TRBV4-1 and TRBJ1-3; D perhaps matches TRBD1 (5 bases). Looked up from germline, CDR1 is MGHRA and CDR2 is YSYEKL. The V end was cut by 0 bases, the J end by 6 bases, with 21 bases between. This CDR3 region has 18 residues. This CDR3 reads CASSQDSWDRSGKNTIYF. In DNA, the CDR3 is TGCGCCAGCAGCCAAGACAGTTGGGACCGCTCGGGGAAAAACACCATATATTTT.

The gene calls are TRBV5-1 and TRBJ2-3; the match to TRBD2 covers 9 bases. The CDR3 is 15 residues long. Per germline, CDR1 SGHRS and CDR2 YFSETQ. After removal of 3 bases from V and 3 bases from J, the junction contained 5 bases not matched to a gene. The CDR3 loop reads CASSSEGLATDTQYF. CDR3 nucleotide sequence: TGCGCCAGCAGCTCGGAGGGACTAGCTACAGATACGCAGTATTTT.

The chain links TRBV12-3 or TRBV12-4 to TRBJ2-5; no firm D call. Trimming removed 7 bases at V and 2 bases at J, with 11 bases between. This CDR3 has 13 amino acids. The CDR3 reads CASTTARQETQYF. CDR3 nucleotides: TGTGCCAGCACCACAGCCCGACAAGAGACCCAGTACTTC.

About this clonotype itself: A read error may account for a junction end that differs from germline. V is TRBV9 and J is TRBJ2-5; 7 bases are shared with TRBD1. Germline V lookup: CDR1 SGDLS, CDR2 YYNGEE. The CDR3 runs to 16 residues. This chain's CDR3 is CASSPRTGTGQDTQYF. The CDR3 DNA reads as TGTGCCAGCAGCCCCCGGACAGGAACGGGCCAAGATACCCAGTACTTC.

This clonotype was seen a few times. This rearrangement joins TRBV20-1 to TRBJ1-3, with a tentative D call TRBD1 (6 bases). CDR1 and CDR2 (germline): DFQATT, SNEGSKA (reference sequence). The CDR3 is made up of 16 amino acids. V gave up 3 bases and J gave up 0 bases, with 15 bases separating them. DNA of the CDR3: TGCAGTGCTAGGGGTGGGGGCCTTTCCTCTGGAAACACCATATATTTT. Amino acids: CSARGGGLSSGNTIYF.

About this clonotype: Possible read error: a much larger clone is one base away. This chain connects TRBV28 to TRBJ1-5; 8 bases are shared with TRBD1. The CDR3 runs to 14 residues. Looked up from germline, CDR1 is MDHEN and CDR2 is SYDVKM. The CDR3 region is CASSPNRGYQLQHF. The CDR3 DNA reads TGTGCCAGCAGTCCGAACAGGGGGTATCAGCTCCAGCATTTT.